Here is one TCR beta chain with its context. Other DNA sequences within the sample encode an identical CDR3. CDR1 and CDR2 from the germline V gene are KGHSH and LQKENI. The CDR3 extends over 14 amino acids. Trimming took off 2 bases at V and 4 bases at J, with 11 bases between the two ends. TCRdb keeps only in-frame clones here, not all; method: immunoSEQ multiplex PCR. The sample yields 200,000 to 250,000 clones, 81% seen once. This specimen belongs to a study of blood T cell repertoires in COVID-19. Specimen: peripheral blood. The chain has TRBV18 and TRBJ1-2; a possible D gene is TRBD1 (5 bases). The sequence was obtained from a woman over 75 with COVID-19, enrolled during active disease. The DNA for the CDR3 is TGTGCCAGCTCACCATCCGGGGGAGGCTATGGCTACACCTTC. Its translation: CASSPSGGGYGYTF. Using reference TRBV18 and TRBJ1-2 for the parts outside the CDR3, the full variable domain is NAGVMQNPRHLVRRRGQEARLRCSPMKGHSHVYWYRQLPEEGLKFMVYLQKENIIDESGMPKERFSAEFPKEGPSILRIQQVVRGDSAAYFCASSPSGGGYGYTFGSGTRLTVV.